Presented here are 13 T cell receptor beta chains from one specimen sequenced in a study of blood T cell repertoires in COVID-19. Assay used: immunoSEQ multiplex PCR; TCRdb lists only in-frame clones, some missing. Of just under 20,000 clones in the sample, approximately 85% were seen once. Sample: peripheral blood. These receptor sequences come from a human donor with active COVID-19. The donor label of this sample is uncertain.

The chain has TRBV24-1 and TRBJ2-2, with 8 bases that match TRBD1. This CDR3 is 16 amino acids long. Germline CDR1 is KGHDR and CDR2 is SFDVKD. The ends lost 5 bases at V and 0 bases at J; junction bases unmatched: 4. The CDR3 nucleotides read TGTGCCACCAGTGGTCTGACAGGGGCGAACACCGGGGAGCTGTTTTTT. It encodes CATSGLTGANTGELFF.

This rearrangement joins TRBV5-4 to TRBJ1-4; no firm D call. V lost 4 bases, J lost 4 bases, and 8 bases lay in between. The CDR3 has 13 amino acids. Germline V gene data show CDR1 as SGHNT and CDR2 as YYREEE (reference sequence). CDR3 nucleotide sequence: TGTGCCAGCAGCCTCCGAGGTAATGAAAAACTGTTTTTT. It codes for CASSLRGNEKLFF.

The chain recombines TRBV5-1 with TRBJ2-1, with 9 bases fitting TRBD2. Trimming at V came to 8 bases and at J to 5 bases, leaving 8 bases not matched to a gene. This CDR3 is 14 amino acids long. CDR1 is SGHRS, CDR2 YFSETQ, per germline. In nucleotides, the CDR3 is TGCGCCAGTCGTCTAGCGGGAATCAACAATGAGCAGTTCTTC. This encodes CASRLAGINNEQFF.

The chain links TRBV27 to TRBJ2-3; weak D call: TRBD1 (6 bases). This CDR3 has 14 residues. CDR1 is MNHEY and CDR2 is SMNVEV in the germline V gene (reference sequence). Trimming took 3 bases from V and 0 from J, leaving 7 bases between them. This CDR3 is CASSFDRSTDTQYF. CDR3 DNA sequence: TGTGCCAGCAGTTTCGACAGGAGCACAGATACGCAGTATTTT.

As DNA, the CDR3 is TGCGCCAGCAGTCCCTCCGTGCGGCGCACCAACAACGCTGAAGCTTTCTTT. It yields the protein CASSPSVRRTNNAEAFF. J is TRBJ1-1 and V is TRBV23-1; D gene ambiguous. TRBV23-1 is filed as an ORF, its function uncertain. This CDR3 is 17 amino acids long. With 4 bases removed from V and 6 bases from J, the gap between germline ends came to 24 bases.

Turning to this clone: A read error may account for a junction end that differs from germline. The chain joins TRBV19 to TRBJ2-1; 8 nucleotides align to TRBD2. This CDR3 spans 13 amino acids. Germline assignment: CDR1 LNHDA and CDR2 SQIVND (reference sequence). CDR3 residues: CASSSQRGSEQFF. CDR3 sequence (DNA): TGTGCCAGCAGTAGCCAGCGGGGGAGTGAGCAGTTCTTC.

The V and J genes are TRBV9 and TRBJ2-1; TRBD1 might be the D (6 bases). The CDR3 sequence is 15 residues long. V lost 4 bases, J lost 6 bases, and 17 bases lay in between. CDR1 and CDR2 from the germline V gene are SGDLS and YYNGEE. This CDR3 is CASSQWGLASNEQFF. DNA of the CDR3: TGTGCCAGCAGCCAATGGGGGCTAGCCTCCAATGAGCAGTTCTTC.

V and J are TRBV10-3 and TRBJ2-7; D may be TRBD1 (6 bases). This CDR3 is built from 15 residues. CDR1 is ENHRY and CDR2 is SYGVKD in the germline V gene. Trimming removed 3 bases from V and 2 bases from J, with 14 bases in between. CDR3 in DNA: TGTGCCATCAGTGAATTGGGACACCCCGCCTACGAGCAGTACTTC. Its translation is CAISELGHPAYEQYF.

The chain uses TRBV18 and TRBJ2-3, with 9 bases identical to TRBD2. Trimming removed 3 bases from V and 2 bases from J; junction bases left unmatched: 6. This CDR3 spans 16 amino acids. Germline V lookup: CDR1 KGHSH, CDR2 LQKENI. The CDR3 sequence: CASSPGSSGITDTQYF. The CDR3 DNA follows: TGTGCCAGCTCACCTGGTTCTAGCGGGATCACAGATACGCAGTATTTT.

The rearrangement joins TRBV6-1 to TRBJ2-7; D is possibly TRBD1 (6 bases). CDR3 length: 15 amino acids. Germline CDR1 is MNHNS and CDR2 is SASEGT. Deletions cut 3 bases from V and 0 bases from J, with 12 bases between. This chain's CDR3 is CASSDGQTGSYEQYF. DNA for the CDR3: TGTGCCAGCAGTGACGGACAGACCGGCTCCTACGAGCAGTACTTC.

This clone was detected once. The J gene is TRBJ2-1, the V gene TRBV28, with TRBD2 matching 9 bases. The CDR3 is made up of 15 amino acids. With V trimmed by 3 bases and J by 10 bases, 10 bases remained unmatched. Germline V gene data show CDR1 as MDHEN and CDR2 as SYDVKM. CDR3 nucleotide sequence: TGTGCCAGCAGTTTCGGGCGGGAGGGCCCCAGGGAGCAGTTCTTC. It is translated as CASSFGREGPREQFF.

CDR3 sequence (DNA): TGTGCCAGCAGTGAATTGACTAGCGGTGCATACAATGAGCAGTTCTTC. Its protein is CASSELTSGAYNEQFF. The chain uses TRBV25-1 and TRBJ2-1; TRBD2 aligns across 9 bases. The CDR3 length is 16 residues. The germline gives CDR1 MGHDK, CDR2 SYGVNS. With 1 base clipped from V and 4 bases from J, the junction kept 5 bases outside the gene matches.

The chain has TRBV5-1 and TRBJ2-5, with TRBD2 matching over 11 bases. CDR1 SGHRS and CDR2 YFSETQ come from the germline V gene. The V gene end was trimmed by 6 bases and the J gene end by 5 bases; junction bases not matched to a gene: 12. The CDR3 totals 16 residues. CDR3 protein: CASTRLAGGFEETQYF. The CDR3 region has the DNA TGCGCCAGCACGAGGTTAGCGGGAGGGTTTGAGGAGACCCAGTACTTC. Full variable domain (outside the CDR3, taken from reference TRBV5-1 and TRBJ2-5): KAGVTQTPRYLIKTRGQQVTLSCSPISGHRSVSWYQQTPGQGLQFLFEYFSETQRNKGNFPGRFSGRQFSNSRSEMNVSTLELGDSALYLCASTRLAGGFEETQYFGPGTRLLVL.